The 32 T cell receptor beta chains reported below all come from one sample, sequenced in a study of blood T cell repertoires in COVID-19. TCRdb's copy holds only in-frame clones and misses some; the assay was immunoSEQ multiplex PCR. The sample lists 100,000 to 150,000 clones; around 89% were seen once. What was sequenced was peripheral blood. The receptors shown here come from a man between 60 and 75 years old with COVID-19, enrolled during active disease.

This chain links TRBV18 with TRBJ2-5; perhaps TRBD1 as D (6 bases). CDR1 is KGHSH, CDR2 LQKENI, per germline. The V and J ends lost 3 bases and 0 bases respectively, with 11 bases between them. This CDR3 region has 15 residues. The CDR3 DNA reads TGTGCCAGCTCACCTTCAGGGGCGTACCAAGAGACCCAGTACTTC. Protein product: CASSPSGAYQETQYF.

J is TRBJ2-7 and V is TRBV30, with D possibly matching TRBD1 (5 bases). This CDR3 contains 11 residues. Trimming removed 2 bases from V and 6 bases from J, with 8 bases in between. The V gene's germline CDR1 is GTSNPN and CDR2 SVGIG (reference sequence). CDR3 nucleotide sequence: TGTGCCTGGAGTCACAGGAGCGAGCAGTACTTC. Protein: CAWSHRSEQYF.

V usage is TRBV6-5 and J usage is TRBJ1-6; TRBD1 agrees at 9 bases. Per germline, CDR1 MNHEY and CDR2 SVGAGI. J gave up 7 bases and V 5 bases, and 3 bases lay outside the gene matches. This CDR3 is 14 amino acids long. In DNA form, the CDR3 reads TGTGCCAGCAGTAACAGGGGGCCGAATTCACCCCTCCACTTT. Encoded protein: CASSNRGPNSPLHF.

This clone is a singleton in its sample. The chain carries TRBV3-1 (or the pseudogene TRBV3-2) and TRBJ2-3, with 10 positions matching TRBD2. The length of the CDR3 is 15 residues. After removal of 3 bases from V and 7 bases from J, the junction contained 7 bases not matched to a gene. Germline V gene data show CDR1 as LGHDT and CDR2 as YNNKEL (reference sequence). CDR3 residues: CASSQLAGVHHTQYF. The CDR3 DNA follows: TGTGCCAGCAGCCAGCTAGCGGGGGTGCACCATACGCAGTATTTT.

The chain is built from TRBV7-2 and TRBJ2-1; a weak D match, TRBD2 (5 bases). Trimming left V 5 bases short and J 3 bases short, with 14 bases between. Looked up from germline, CDR1 is SGHTA and CDR2 is FQGNSA. The CDR3 has 15 residues. This CDR3 is CASSNRADYYNEQFF. CDR3 DNA sequence: TGTGCCAGCAGCAACCGGGCCGACTACTACAATGAGCAGTTCTTC.

This clone has more than one count but fewer than ten. The V call is TRBV20-1, the J call TRBJ1-5, with D possibly being TRBD1 (5 bases). The V and J ends lost 3 bases and 5 bases respectively, with 14 bases between them. The germline CDR1 and CDR2 sequences are DFQATT and SNEGSKA (reference sequence). The CDR3 runs 14 residues. The CDR3 nucleotides are TGCAGTGCTAGTGGTGGACATTTTTATCAGCCCCAGCATTTT. This translates into CSASGGHFYQPQHF.

This clone has just one count. The chain combines TRBV19 with TRBJ1-5; D is unresolved. Germline CDR1 LNHDA, CDR2 SQIVND (reference sequence). CDR3 size: 19 residues. Trimming took off 0 bases at V and 0 bases at J, with 18 bases between the two ends. CDR3 sequence reads: CASSIDVRAVEASNQPQHF. In nucleotides, the CDR3 is TGTGCCAGTAGTATAGATGTGAGGGCAGTGGAGGCTAGCAATCAGCCCCAGCATTTT.

The gene calls are TRBV10-3 and TRBJ2-3; TRBD1 is a possible D gene (6 bases). Trimming took off 6 bases at V and 2 bases at J, with 12 bases between the two ends. The CDR3 has 14 amino acids. Germline lookup yields CDR1 ENHRY and CDR2 SYGVKD. The CDR3 bases are TGTGCCATCAGAGCTGACAGGAACACAGATACGCAGTATTTT. As protein: CAIRADRNTDTQYF.

In regard to this clone: A read error may account for a junction end that differs from germline. The rearrangement joins TRBV7-7 to TRBJ1-1; D call uncertain. The CDR3 has 13 amino acids. The germline CDR1 and CDR2 sequences are SSHAT and FNYEAQ (reference sequence). CDR3 bases: TGTGCTAGCAGCCCGATTAGAGCGGGGGAAGCTTTCTTT. This translates into CASSPIRAGEAFF.

The chain has TRBV7-8 and TRBJ2-7; 7 bases are a match to TRBD2. This CDR3 spans 14 amino acids. The V and J ends lost 4 bases and 4 bases, in that order; junction bases with no gene match: 7. From germline, CDR1 is SGHVS and CDR2 FQNEAQ. The CDR3 sequence is CASSSAGLGYEQYF. As DNA, the CDR3 is TGTGCCAGCAGCTCCGCTGGACTAGGGTACGAGCAGTACTTC. Full variable domain (rest looked up from reference TRBV7-8 and TRBJ2-7): GAGVSQSPRYKVAKRGQDVALRCDPISGHVSLFWYQQALGQGPEFLTYFQNEAQLDKSGLPSDRFFAERPEGSVSTLKIQRTQQEDSAVYLCASSSAGLGYEQYFGPGTRLTVT.

The CDR3: CASSFPSSGGSTGELFF. The CDR3 DNA reads TGTGCCAGCAGCTTCCCCTCCTCAGGGGGAAGCACCGGGGAGCTGTTTTTT. The rearrangement uses TRBV5-6 and TRBJ2-2, with TRBD1 identical over 7 bases. The CDR3 contains 17 residues. V shed 2 bases, J shed 4 bases, and the junction held 11 bases outside the gene matches. Germline V CDR1 and CDR2: SGHDT, YYEEEE.

V and J are TRBV14 and TRBJ1-1; TRBD1 might be the D (6 bases). Germline values: CDR1 SGHDN, CDR2 FVKESK. Trimming removed 3 bases at V and 1 base at J, with 15 bases between. The CDR3 extends over 16 amino acids. The CDR3 here is CASSHWTVRENTEAFF. In DNA form, the CDR3 reads TGTGCCAGCAGCCACTGGACAGTTAGGGAGAACACTGAAGCTTTCTTT.

CDR3 region: CATSRDPGGAERGYTF. The CDR3 bases are TGTGCCACCAGCAGGGACCCAGGGGGCGCGGAACGCGGCTACACCTTC. This chain joins TRBV15 and TRBJ1-2; 8 bases match TRBD1. The V gene end was trimmed by 3 bases and the J gene end by 8 bases; junction bases not matched to a gene: 14. Germline CDR1 LNHNV, CDR2 YYDKDF (reference sequence). The length of the CDR3 is 16 residues.

The rearrangement joins TRBV4-1 to TRBJ1-4, with 9 bases lining up with TRBD1. V was clipped by 5 bases and J by 6 bases; unmatched bases: 7. Germline values: CDR1 MGHRA, CDR2 YSYEKL. There are 15 residues in the CDR3. The CDR3 DNA reads TGCGCCAGCAGCGCGGGGGACAGGGATGATGAAAAACTGTTTTTT. Its translation: CASSAGDRDDEKLFF.

The CDR3 reads CASSRTRGGSNTEAFF. The DNA for the CDR3 is TGTGCCAGCAGTCGCACTCGGGGGGGGTCGAACACTGAAGCTTTCTTT. The genes are TRBV25-1 and TRBJ1-1; tentatively, D is TRBD1 (5 bases). The germline V gene encodes CDR1 MGHDK and CDR2 SYGVNS. Trimming took off 5 bases at V and 1 base at J, with 17 bases between the two ends. This CDR3 is built from 16 residues.

The V gene is TRBV28, the J gene TRBJ2-7; 9 bases are a match to TRBD1. Germline-derived CDR1 and CDR2 are MDHEN and SYDVKM. The V and J ends lost 2 bases and 0 bases, in that order; junction bases with no gene match: 5. The CDR3 runs to 16 residues. This CDR3 is CASSLGGDRDSYEQYF. CDR3 in DNA: TGTGCCAGCAGTTTAGGGGGGGACAGGGACTCCTACGAGCAGTACTTC.

This chain links TRBV7-2 with TRBJ2-3; 13 bases agree with TRBD2. Germline CDR1 SGHTA, CDR2 FQGNSA. This CDR3 has 16 amino acids. Trimming at V came to 7 bases and at J to 2 bases, leaving 6 bases not matched to a gene. CDR3 amino acids: CASITTSGGLTDTQYF. CDR3 nucleotide sequence: TGTGCCAGCATCACGACTAGCGGGGGGCTCACAGATACGCAGTATTTT. The variable domain in full, with the rest retrieved from reference TRBV7-2 and TRBJ2-3, is GAGVSQSPSNKVTEKGKDVELRCDPISGHTALYWYRQSLGQGLEFLIYFQGNSAPDKSGLPSDRFSAERTGGSVSTLTIQRTQQEDSAVYLCASITTSGGLTDTQYFGPGTRLTVL.

The genes are TRBV2 and TRBJ1-1; possible D gene TRBD1, 5 bases. This CDR3 has 14 residues. V lost 8 bases to trimming and J lost 0 bases, with 13 bases between them. In germline, CDR1 is SNHLY, CDR2 FYNNEI. The CDR3 region is CASLKTVVNTEAFF. The CDR3 coding sequence is TGTGCCAGCCTAAAGACAGTAGTGAACACTGAAGCTTTCTTT. Full variable domain (remainder filled in from reference TRBV2 and TRBJ1-1): EPEVTQTPSHQVTQMGQEVILRCVPISNHLYFYWYRQILGQKVEFLVSFYNNEISEKSEIFDDQFSVERPDGSNFTLKIRSTKLEDSAMYFCASLKTVVNTEAFFGQGTRLTVV.

The chain joins TRBV5-4 to TRBJ1-3; D gene uncertain. The V end was cut by 0 bases, the J end by 0 bases, with 19 bases between. The CDR3 spans 19 residues. Germline V gene sequence: CDR1 SGHNT, CDR2 YYREEE (reference sequence). The CDR3 here is CASSLGPKQMDSSGNTIYF. The CDR3 DNA follows: TGTGCCAGCAGCTTGGGCCCTAAGCAAATGGACTCCTCTGGAAACACCATATATTTT.

This clone has only one observation. The chain has TRBV12-3 or TRBV12-4 and TRBJ2-2; D gene uncertain. The CDR3 covers 11 residues. V shed 3 bases and J shed 7 bases, with 3 bases lying between them. The DNA for the CDR3 is TGTGCCAGCAGTTTTTACGGGGAGCTGTTTTTT. Translation: CASSFYGELFF.

This sequence joins TRBV21-1 and TRBJ2-7; the DNA was not used to check the table's D call, TRBD2. TRBV21-1 is annotated as a pseudogene. The CDR3 length is 14 residues. The CDR3 coding sequence is TGTGCCAGCAGCAAAGCGGGCCGGGAGTACGAGCAGTACTTC. Translation gives CASSKAGREYEQYF.

This chain joins TRBV5-4 and TRBJ1-4, with 7 bases aligning to TRBD1. The V and J ends lost 2 bases and 7 bases, in that order; junction bases with no gene match: 8. Germline V lookup: CDR1 SGHNT, CDR2 YYREEE (reference sequence). The CDR3 totals 15 residues. This chain's CDR3 is CASSLNRGLGEKLFF. The CDR3 nucleotides read TGTGCCAGCAGCTTAAACAGGGGACTCGGTGAAAAACTGTTTTTT. Variable domain in full (rest from reference TRBV5-4 and TRBJ1-4): ETGVTQSPTHLIKTRGQQVTLRCSSQSGHNTVSWYQQALGQGPQFIFQYYREEENGRGNFPPRFSGLQFPNYSSELNVNALELDDSALYLCASSLNRGLGEKLFFGSGTQLSVL.

The rearrangement links TRBV19 to TRBJ1-2, with no clear D. Germline CDR1 reads LNHDA; CDR2 reads SQIVND (reference sequence). This CDR3 has 14 residues. V dropped 6 bases and J dropped 2 bases, with 13 bases sitting between them. CDR3 in DNA: TGTGCCAGTAGGGGCCCGGGATTGAACTATGGCTACACCTTC. Translation gives CASRGPGLNYGYTF.

J is TRBJ2-3 and V is TRBV7-2; 9 bases line up with TRBD2. V gave up 5 bases and J gave up 5 bases; unmatched junction bases: 11. This CDR3 region has 16 residues. Germline CDR1 is SGHTA and CDR2 is FQGNSA. CDR3 DNA: TGTGCCAGCAGCCTCGGCAGCGGGGGGTCGGGAGATACGCAGTATTTT. As protein: CASSLGSGGSGDTQYF.

This chain links TRBV5-1 with TRBJ2-5; maybe TRBD2 (6 bases). The CDR3 sequence is 16 residues long. V gave up 0 bases and J gave up 6 bases, with 18 bases separating them. Per the germline V gene, CDR1 is SGHRS and CDR2 is YFSETQ. DNA of the CDR3: TGCGCCAGCAGCTTGGCCGGTAGACTAGTCAAAAAGACCCAGTACTTC. Its protein product is CASSLAGRLVKKTQYF.

CDR3 residues: CASSGLTVDNEQFF. CDR3 sequence (DNA): TGTGCCAGCAGCGGACTAACGGTGGACAATGAGCAGTTCTTC. This chain links TRBV28 with TRBJ2-1, with a tentative D call TRBD2 (6 bases). The germline CDR1 and CDR2 sequences are MDHEN and SYDVKM. V dropped 6 bases and J dropped 5 bases, with 14 bases sitting between them. The CDR3 extends over 14 amino acids.

The J gene is TRBJ2-3, the V gene TRBV28; D unclear. The germline V gene has CDR1 MDHEN and CDR2 SYDVKM. V was pared by 0 bases and J by 6 bases, with 4 bases between. The CDR3 is 12 amino acids. In DNA, the CDR3 is TGTGCCAGCAGTTTATGGTCGGATACGCAGTATTTT. The encoded protein is CASSLWSDTQYF.

V gene TRBV12-5 combines with J gene TRBJ2-1; tentative D call: TRBD2 (6 bases). Germline values: CDR1 LGHNT, CDR2 FRNRAP. This CDR3 has 15 amino acids. Trimming pared 1 base from V and 7 bases from J, leaving 14 bases between. CDR3 sequence: CASGLGVSGRNEQFF. The CDR3 DNA sequence: TGTGCTAGTGGTTTGGGGGTTTCAGGGAGGAATGAGCAGTTCTTC.

The J gene is TRBJ2-5, the V gene TRBV2, with D perhaps matching TRBD1 (5 bases). Germline CDR1 SNHLY, CDR2 FYNNEI. The V end lost 7 bases, the J end lost 1 base, and 13 bases lay between the germline ends. This CDR3 has 14 amino acids. CDR3 protein: CASTLGRPQETQYF. Here the CDR3 DNA reads TGTGCCAGCACCTTGGGGCGGCCCCAAGAGACCCAGTACTTC.

The CDR3 sequence: CAISDRSGGASYEQYF. CDR3 DNA sequence: TGTGCCATCTCAGACCGGAGCGGGGGGGCGTCCTACGAGCAGTACTTC. The chain combines TRBV11-3 with TRBJ2-7; 10 bases fit TRBD2. Germline assignment: CDR1 SGHNT and CDR2 YENEEA. This CDR3 has 16 residues. The junction had 13 bases not matched to a gene; V was cut back by 10 bases and J by 1 base.

V gene TRBV28 combines with J gene TRBJ1-5; D is perhaps TRBD1 (6 bases). CDR1 is MDHEN, CDR2 SYDVKM, per germline. Trimming removed 3 bases from V and 1 base from J, with 10 bases in between. This CDR3 contains 15 residues. DNA for the CDR3: TGTGCCAGCAGTTTTGGGGGGGCAAGCAATCAGCCCCAGCATTTT. It codes for CASSFGGASNQPQHF.

The gene calls are TRBV4-2 and TRBJ1-2, with D possibly matching TRBD1 (5 bases). The CDR3 is 12 amino acids. Germline V CDR1 and CDR2: LGHNA, YNFKEQ. V was pared by 0 bases and J by 8 bases, with 7 bases between. The CDR3 is CASSQEGEGYTF. The DNA for the CDR3 is TGTGCCAGCAGCCAAGAAGGGGAAGGCTACACCTTC.